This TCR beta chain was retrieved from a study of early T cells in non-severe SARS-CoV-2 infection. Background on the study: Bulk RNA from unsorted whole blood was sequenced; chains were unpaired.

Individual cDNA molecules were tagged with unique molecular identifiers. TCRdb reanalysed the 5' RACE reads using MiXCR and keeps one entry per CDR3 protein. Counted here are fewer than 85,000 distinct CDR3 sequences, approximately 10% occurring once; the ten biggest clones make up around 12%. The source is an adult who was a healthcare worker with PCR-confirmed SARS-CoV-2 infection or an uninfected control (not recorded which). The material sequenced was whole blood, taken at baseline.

CDR3 residues: CASKISGAHYEQYF. DNA of the CDR3: TGTGCCAGCAAGATTAGCGGGGCCCACTACGAGCAGTACTTC. V and J are TRBV28 and TRBJ2-7; 8 nucleotides match TRBD2. The trim removed 7 bases at V and 3 bases at J, leaving 8 bases unmatched. This CDR3 comprises 14 residues. Germline V lookup: CDR1 MDHEN, CDR2 SYDVKM.